This T cell receptor (beta chain) is drawn from a study of CD8+CD57+ T cells in acquired aplastic anemia. Overall study results and limits: Nearly 30 was the count of CD8+ CDR3 sequences that patients shared with controls.

About this clonotype itself: Its antigen is undetermined. At one of its ends the junction is not consistent with the germline gene, which may arise from a read error.

CDR3 and TCR beta VDJ profiling relied on a genomic DNA template. TCRdb re-analysed the reads in MiXCR, keeping a single row per CDR3 protein. The sample holds some 180,000 distinct CDR3 sequences; nearly 65% are singletons and the top ten take roughly 43%. Patients who underwent sequencing had shown CD8+CD57+ cell expansion by flow cytometry. Patients, without exception, had severe acquired aplastic anemia. The study sampled blood from patients who had received no therapy. Input material: sorted CD4+, CD8+, or CD8+CD57+ T cells (not recorded which) from PBMCs. The receptor was isolated from a human donor with aplastic anemia.

As DNA, the CDR3 is TGTGCCAGCAGAGAAGGACTAGCGGGGTGGAATGAGCAGTTCTTC. This sequence encodes CASREGLAGWNEQFF. J is TRBJ2-1 and V is TRBV2; TRBD2 aligns across 12 bases. The V gene's germline CDR1 is SNHLY and CDR2 FYNNEI. This CDR3 is built from 15 residues.